The present TCR beta chain was sequenced within a study of blood T cell repertoires in COVID-19. Study background: PBMCs, B-cell-depleted T cells, or T cells were the source of the cDNA or gDNA that made up the material.

Sequenced by immunoSEQ multiplex PCR; TCRdb stores in-frame clones only, minus some. The data show around 170,000 clones, with about 87% seen just once and about 26% held by the top ten. This CDR3 region has 15 residues. Germline CDR1 reads SGHTA; CDR2 reads FQGTGA. V was clipped by 1 base and J by 6 bases, with 13 bases between them. The sequence was obtained from a man aged 60 to 75 with acute or convalescent COVID-19. This chain joins TRBV7-3 and TRBJ2-1; D is possibly TRBD2 (7 bases). The sample consisted of peripheral blood. The chain's CDR3 is CASSLMWGGLNEQFF. Written as DNA, the CDR3 is TGTGCCAGCAGCTTAATGTGGGGGGGCCTCAATGAGCAGTTCTTC.